A selection of T cell receptor beta chains follows, all from one sample in a study of graft-versus-host responses after intestinal transplantation. These TCRs are of unknown antigen specificity. The method was immunoSEQ multiplex PCR; TCRdb's version includes in-frame clones alone and lacks a portion of them. Seen here are tens of thousands of clones, less than 90% observed once, and the top ten hold approximately 18%. Sequencing used unstimulated CD8+ T cells sorted from spleen or lymph node cells, obtained before intestinal transplant. The receptors derive from a human donor who received an intestinal transplant. CDR3s include the opening cysteine and the closing phenylalanine or tryptophan. The order of the fields is clone size, V gene, J gene, D gene, CDR3 DNA, CDR3 protein. A D gene is named only where the DNA matches it firmly. Size is stated for part of the rows, as once, few or many counts, or as a class when the clone is expanded.

NA	TRBV27	TRBJ2-1	TRBD2	TGTGCCAGCAGCACCACTAGCGGGAGTTACAATGAGCAGTTCTTC	CASSTTSGSYNEQFF
NA	TRBV6-5	TRBJ2-2	NA	TGTGCCAGCAGTTACTGGTTGTCCGGGGAGCTGTTTTTT	CASSYWLSGELFF
NA	TRBV27	TRBJ2-7	TRBD2	TGTGCCACCCCGCCGGGACTACCGTGTTGGGAGCAGTACTTC	CATPPGLPCWEQYF
NA	TRBV6-6	TRBJ1-2	TRBD1	TGTGCCAGCACTCACCTACGAGGGGGCCCCTTCTATGGCTACACCTTC	CASTHLRGGPFYGYTF
NA	TRBV4-1	TRBJ1-2	TRBD1	TGCGCCAGCAGCCAAGGCACAGGGGGCGGCTATGGCTACACCTTC	CASSQGTGGGYGYTF
few	TRBV19	TRBJ2-6	NA	TGTGCCAGTAGGCTTACAGGGTCCCCCTCTGGGGCCAACGTCCTGACTTTC	CASRLTGSPSGANVLTF
NA	TRBV19	TRBJ1-5	NA	TGTGCCAGTAGTCCGGGACATTTTAGCAATCAGCCCCAGCATTTT	CASSPGHFSNQPQHF
NA	TRBV2	TRBJ2-7	NA	TGTGCCAGCAGTCCCTTGGACAGTTACGAGCAGTACTTC	CASSPLDSYEQYF
NA	TRBV7-6	TRBJ1-1	NA	TGTGCCAGCAGCTTAGAGGCGGGTAACGCTGAAGCTTTCTTT	CASSLEAGNAEAFF
NA	TRBV9	TRBJ2-7	TRBD1	TGTGCCAGCAGCGTGGGACAGTCGTCCTACGAGCAGTACTTC	CASSVGQSSYEQYF
NA	TRBV7-6	TRBJ2-1	TRBD2	TGTGCCAGCGGCACTAGCGTTTACAATGAGCAGTTCTTC	CASGTSVYNEQFF
NA	TRBV10-2	TRBJ2-7	NA	TGCGCCAGCATTTCTCTGAACTACGAGCAGTACTTC	CASISLNYEQYF
NA	TRBV28	TRBJ2-7	NA	TGTGCCAGCAGTTTTATAGGACGGGGAACTACCTACGAGCAGTACTTC	CASSFIGRGTTYEQYF
NA	TRBV7-4	TRBJ1-6	TRBD1	TGTGCCAGCAGCCTCCTACAGGGGGGGAATTCACCCCTCCACTTT	CASSLLQGGNSPLHF
NA	TRBV6-5	TRBJ2-7	NA	TGTGCCAGCAGTTGTGTTCGAGGGTTTGACTACGAGCAGTACTTC	CASSCVRGFDYEQYF
NA	TRBV11-2	TRBJ1-1	NA	TGTGCCAGCAGCCAGATCTTTGGGGGGAGGATGAACACTGAAGCTTTCTTT	CASSQIFGGRMNTEAFF
few	TRBV5-6	TRBJ2-1	NA	TGTGCCAGCACCTACACGGTAAACAATGAGCAGTTCTTC	CASTYTVNNEQFF
NA	TRBV4-1	TRBJ2-7	NA	TGCGCCAGCAGCCAAGAAAATAACGGAGTCAACGAGCAGTACTTC	CASSQENNGVNEQYF
NA	TRBV28	TRBJ2-1	NA	TGTGCCAGCAGTTTATTTTGGCAGAGATTCGACAATGAGCAGTTCTTC	CASSLFWQRFDNEQFF
NA	TRBV5-5	TRBJ1-4	TRBD1	TGTGCCAGCAGCTTGGGGACAGGACGCCCAACGCGAGAAAAACTGTTTTTT	CASSLGTGRPTREKLFF
NA	TRBV5-4	TRBJ1-2	TRBD1	TGTGCCAGCAGCTGGGACAGCGTCTATGGCTACACCTTC	CASSWDSVYGYTF
NA	TRBV4-2	TRBJ2-3	NA	TGTGCCAGCAGCCAAGTAAGGACTGAAGGGGCAGATACGCAGTATTTT	CASSQVRTEGADTQYF
NA	TRBV19	TRBJ2-3	TRBD2	TGTGCCAGTAGCATACTAGCGGGAGGAGGGGATACGCAGTATTTT	CASSILAGGGDTQYF
NA	TRBV27	TRBJ2-5	NA	TGTGCCAGCAGTACCGGATCGGTGCAGTACTTC	CASSTGSVQYF
NA	TRBV5-4	TRBJ2-7	NA	TGTGCCAGCAGCTTGAACAACCCTCCAGGGAGAAGGACCTACGAGCAGTACTTC	CASSLNNPPGRRTYEQYF
NA	TRBV5-8	TRBJ1-4	NA	TGTGCCAGCAGCTGGTCGGGGTACCGGGAAAAACTGTTTTTT	CASSWSGYREKLFF
NA	TRBV5-1	TRBJ1-2	TRBD1	TGCGCCAGCAGCCAAGGACAGGGGGCGGTTTATGGCTACACCTTC	CASSQGQGAVYGYTF
NA	TRBV6-5	TRBJ1-1	NA	TGTGCCAGCAGCTATATCCCAAACCCAGACAGGGAAGCTTTCTTT	CASSYIPNPDREAFF
NA	TRBV7-9	TRBJ2-3	TRBD2	TGTGCCAGCAGCCCGGCCGGGGGGGCTAGCACAGATACGCAGTATTTT	CASSPAGGASTDTQYF
once	TRBV25-1	TRBJ2-3	TRBD2	TGTGCCAGCAGTGATAGACTAGCTAGACCCCCTAGCACAGATACGCAGTATTTT	CASSDRLARPPSTDTQYF
NA	TRBV27	TRBJ2-1	NA	TGTGCCAGCAGTTTCCCGACTAACAATGAGCAGTTCTTC	CASSFPTNNEQFF
NA	TRBV6-4	TRBJ2-3	NA	TGTGCCAGCAGTGACCGGGACTCAAGTAGCACAGATACGCAGTATTTT	CASSDRDSSSTDTQYF
NA	TRBV19	TRBJ2-7	NA	TGTGCCAGTAGGTCGGGGAACTACGAGCAGTACTTC	CASRSGNYEQYF
NA	TRBV15	TRBJ2-2	NA	TGTGCCACCAGCAGCCCCAGGATCGGGGAGCTGTTTTTT	CATSSPRIGELFF
NA	TRBV11-1	TRBJ2-7	NA	TGTGCCAGCAGCTTAGGTTACAGCTACGAGCAGTACTTC	CASSLGYSYEQYF
once	TRBV9	TRBJ2-3	TRBD2	TGTGCCAGCAGCGAAGGGACTAGCGGGACAGATACGCAGTATTTT	CASSEGTSGTDTQYF
NA	TRBV9	TRBJ2-1	NA	TGTGCCAGCAGCCCCCGGGGCAGCTCCTACAATGAGCAGTTCTTC	CASSPRGSSYNEQFF
NA	TRBV7-9	TRBJ2-7	TRBD1	TGTGCCAGCAGCTTAGGGGGCAGGGGACAGGAGCAGTACTTC	CASSLGGRGQEQYF
NA	TRBV6-6	TRBJ2-1	TRBD2	TGTGCCAGCAGTTACTTCACTAGCGGGAGGAACGATGAGCAGTTCTTC	CASSYFTSGRNDEQFF
NA	TRBV5-4	TRBJ1-4	NA	TGTGCCAGCAGCTTGGGAGATGAAAAACTGTTTTTT	CASSLGDEKLFF
NA	TRBV19	TRBJ2-1	NA	TGTGCCAGTAGTAGGGTCAGGGGCAATGAGCAGTTCTTC	CASSRVRGNEQFF
NA	TRBV6-5	TRBJ1-2	NA	TGTGCCAGCAGTTACTCGGCGGGGAGGTACTATGGCTACACCTTC	CASSYSAGRYYGYTF
NA	TRBV29-1	TRBJ2-7	TRBD2	TGCAGCGTTGAAGAGGGACTAGCGGGTCAATCCGAGCAGTACTTC	CSVEEGLAGQSEQYF
NA	TRBV9	TRBJ2-5	TRBD1	TGTGCCAGCAGCGTAGATACCAGGGGGTACCAAGAGACCCAGTACTTC	CASSVDTRGYQETQYF
NA	TRBV29-1	TRBJ1-1	NA	TGCAGCGTTGAGGGTCGGAGAAACACTGAAGCTTTCTTT	CSVEGRRNTEAFF
medium-sized	TRBV2	TRBJ1-1	TRBD1	TGTGCCAGTCTGACAGGGGGAAGCACTGAAGCTTTCTTT	CASLTGGSTEAFF
NA	TRBV6-5	TRBJ1-2	NA	TGTGCCAGCAGTTACATGGGTATATCCTATGGCTACACCTTC	CASSYMGISYGYTF
NA	TRBV7-9	TRBJ2-2	TRBD1	TGTGCCAGCAGCTTATCCGGACAGGGGGTCACCGGGGAGCTGTTTTTT	CASSLSGQGVTGELFF